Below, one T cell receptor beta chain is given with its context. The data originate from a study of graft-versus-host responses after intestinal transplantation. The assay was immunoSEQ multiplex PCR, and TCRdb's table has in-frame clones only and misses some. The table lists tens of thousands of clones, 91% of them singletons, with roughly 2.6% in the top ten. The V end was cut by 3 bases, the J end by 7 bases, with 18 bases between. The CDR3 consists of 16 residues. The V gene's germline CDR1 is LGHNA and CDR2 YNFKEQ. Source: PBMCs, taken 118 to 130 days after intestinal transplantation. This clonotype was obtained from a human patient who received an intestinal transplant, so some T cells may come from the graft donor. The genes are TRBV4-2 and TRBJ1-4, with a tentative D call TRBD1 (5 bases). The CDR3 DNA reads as TGTGCCAGCAGCCAGGGGGTAGGTCAGGGAAGTGAAAAACTGTTTTTT. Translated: CASSQGVGQGSEKLFF.